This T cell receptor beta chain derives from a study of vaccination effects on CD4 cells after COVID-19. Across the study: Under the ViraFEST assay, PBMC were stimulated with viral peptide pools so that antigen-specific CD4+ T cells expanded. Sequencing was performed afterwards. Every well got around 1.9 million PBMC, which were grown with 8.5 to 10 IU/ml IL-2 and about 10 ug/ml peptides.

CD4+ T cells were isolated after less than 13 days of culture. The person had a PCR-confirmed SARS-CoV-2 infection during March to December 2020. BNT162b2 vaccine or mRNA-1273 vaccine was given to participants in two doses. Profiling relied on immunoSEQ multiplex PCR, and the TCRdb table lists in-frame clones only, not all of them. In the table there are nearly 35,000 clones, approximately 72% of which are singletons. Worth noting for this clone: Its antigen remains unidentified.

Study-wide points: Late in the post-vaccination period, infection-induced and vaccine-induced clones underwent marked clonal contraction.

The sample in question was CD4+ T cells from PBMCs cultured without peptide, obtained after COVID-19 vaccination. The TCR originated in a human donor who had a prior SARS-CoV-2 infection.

The CDR3 bases are TGTGCCACCAGTGAGGCCGGGACAGGGAACAATCAGCCCCAGCATTTT. Protein: CATSEAGTGNNQPQHF. The chain carries TRBV24-1 and TRBJ1-5, with TRBD1 matching over 9 bases. Unmatched junction bases numbered 6, after V lost 4 bases and J lost 3 bases. Germline V gene data show CDR1 as KGHDR and CDR2 as SFDVKD. This CDR3 spans 16 amino acids.